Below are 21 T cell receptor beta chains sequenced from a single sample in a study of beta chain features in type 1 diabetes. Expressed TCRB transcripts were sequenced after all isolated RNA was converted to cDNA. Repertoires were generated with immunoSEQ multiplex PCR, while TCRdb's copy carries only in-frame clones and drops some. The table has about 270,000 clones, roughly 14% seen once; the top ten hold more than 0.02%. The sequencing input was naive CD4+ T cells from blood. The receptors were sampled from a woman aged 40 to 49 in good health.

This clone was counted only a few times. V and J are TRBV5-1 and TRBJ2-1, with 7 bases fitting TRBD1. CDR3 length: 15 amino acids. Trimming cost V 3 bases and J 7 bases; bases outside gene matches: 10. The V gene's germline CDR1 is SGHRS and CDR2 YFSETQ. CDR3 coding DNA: TGCGCCAGCAGCTCGGGACAGTTTCCCCCAAATGAGCAGTTCTTC. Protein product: CASSSGQFPPNEQFF.

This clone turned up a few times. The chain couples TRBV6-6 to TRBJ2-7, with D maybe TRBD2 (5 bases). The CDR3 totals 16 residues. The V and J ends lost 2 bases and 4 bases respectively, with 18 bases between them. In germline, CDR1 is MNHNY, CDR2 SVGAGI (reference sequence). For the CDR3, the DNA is TGTGCCAGCAGTTACCCCCGTATCAAGACGGGATACGAGCAGTACTTC. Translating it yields CASSYPRIKTGYEQYF.

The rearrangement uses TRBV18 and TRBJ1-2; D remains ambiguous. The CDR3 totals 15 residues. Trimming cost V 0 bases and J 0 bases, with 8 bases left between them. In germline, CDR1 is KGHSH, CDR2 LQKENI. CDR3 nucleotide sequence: TGTGCCAGCTCACCACCGTCCGTTGCTAACTATGGCTACACCTTC. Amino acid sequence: CASSPPSVANYGYTF.

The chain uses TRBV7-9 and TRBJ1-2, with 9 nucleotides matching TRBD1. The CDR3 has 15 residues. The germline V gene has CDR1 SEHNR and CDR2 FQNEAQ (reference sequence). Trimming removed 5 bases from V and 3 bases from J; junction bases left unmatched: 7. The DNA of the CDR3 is TGTGCCAGCAGCGTACCGACAGGGGGAGACTATGGCTACACCTTC. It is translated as CASSVPTGGDYGYTF. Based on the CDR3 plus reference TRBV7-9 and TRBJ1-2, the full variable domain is DTGVSQNPRHKITKRGQNVTFRCDPISEHNRLYWYRQTLGQGPEFLTYFQNEAQLEKSRLLSDRFSAERPKGSFSTLEIQRTEQGDSAMYLCASSVPTGGDYGYTFGSGTRLTVV.

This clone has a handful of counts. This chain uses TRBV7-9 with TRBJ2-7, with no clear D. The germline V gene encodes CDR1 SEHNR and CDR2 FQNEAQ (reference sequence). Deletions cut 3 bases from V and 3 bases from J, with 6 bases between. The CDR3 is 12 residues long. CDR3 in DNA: TGTGCCAGCAGCTTTGTCAGCTACGAGCAGTACTTC. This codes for CASSFVSYEQYF.

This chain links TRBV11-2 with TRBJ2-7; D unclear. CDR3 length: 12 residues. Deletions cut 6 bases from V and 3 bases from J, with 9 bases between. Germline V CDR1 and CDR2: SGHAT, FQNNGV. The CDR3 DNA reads TGTGCCAGCAGACGACAAGTCTACGAGCAGTACTTC. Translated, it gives CASRRQVYEQYF.

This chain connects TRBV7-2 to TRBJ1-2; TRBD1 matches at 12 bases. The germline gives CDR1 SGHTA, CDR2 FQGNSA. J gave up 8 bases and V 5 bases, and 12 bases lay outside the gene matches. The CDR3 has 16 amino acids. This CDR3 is CASSPRDRGLPRGYTF. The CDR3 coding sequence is TGTGCCAGCAGCCCCCGGGACAGGGGGCTTCCGAGGGGCTACACCTTC.

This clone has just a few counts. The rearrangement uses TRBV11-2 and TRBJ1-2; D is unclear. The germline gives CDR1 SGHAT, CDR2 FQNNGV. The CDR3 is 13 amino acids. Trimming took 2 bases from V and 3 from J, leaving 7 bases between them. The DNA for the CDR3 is TGTGCCAGCAGCTTACGACGGGACTATGGCTACACCTTC. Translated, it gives CASSLRRDYGYTF.

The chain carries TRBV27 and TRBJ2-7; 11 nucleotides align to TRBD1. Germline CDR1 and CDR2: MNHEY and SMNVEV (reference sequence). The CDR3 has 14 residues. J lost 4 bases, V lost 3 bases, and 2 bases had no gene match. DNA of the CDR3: TGTGCCAGCAGTTTTGGGGACAGGGGGTACGAGCAGTACTTC. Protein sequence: CASSFGDRGYEQYF.

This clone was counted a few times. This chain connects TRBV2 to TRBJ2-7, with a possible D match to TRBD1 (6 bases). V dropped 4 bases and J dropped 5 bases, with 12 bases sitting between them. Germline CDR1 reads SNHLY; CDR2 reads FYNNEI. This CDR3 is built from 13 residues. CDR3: CASSVRRQDEQYF. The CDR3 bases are TGTGCCAGCAGTGTACGCCGACAGGACGAGCAGTACTTC.

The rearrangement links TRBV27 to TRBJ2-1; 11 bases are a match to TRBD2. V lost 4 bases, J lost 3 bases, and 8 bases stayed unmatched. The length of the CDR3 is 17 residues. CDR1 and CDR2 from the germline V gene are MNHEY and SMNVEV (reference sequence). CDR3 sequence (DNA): TGTGCCAGCAGTTCAATACTACTAGCGGGGGACTACAATGAGCAGTTCTTC. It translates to CASSSILLAGDYNEQFF.

The CDR3 DNA reads as TGTGCCAGCAGCTCAAACAATCAGCCCCAGCATTTT. It translates to CASSSNNQPQHF. This chain joins TRBV7-2 and TRBJ1-5; D is ambiguous. V was clipped by 4 bases and J by 3 bases, with 4 bases between them. The CDR3 runs to 12 residues. The germline V gene has CDR1 SGHTA and CDR2 FQGNSA.

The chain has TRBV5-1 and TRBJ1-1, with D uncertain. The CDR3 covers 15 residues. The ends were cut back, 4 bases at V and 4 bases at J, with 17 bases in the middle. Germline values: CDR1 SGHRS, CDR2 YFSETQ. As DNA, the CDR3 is TGCGCCAGCAGCCCTGCGGTAGCAGGACTCACTGAAGCTTTCTTT. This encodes CASSPAVAGLTEAFF.

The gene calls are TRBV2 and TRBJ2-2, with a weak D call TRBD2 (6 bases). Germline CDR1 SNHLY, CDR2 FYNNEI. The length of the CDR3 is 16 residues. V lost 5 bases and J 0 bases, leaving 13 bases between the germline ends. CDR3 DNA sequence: TGTGCCAGCAGTCATAGACTAGTAGCGAACACCGGGGAGCTGTTTTTT. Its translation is CASSHRLVANTGELFF. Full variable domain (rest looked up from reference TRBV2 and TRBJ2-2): EPEVTQTPSHQVTQMGQEVILRCVPISNHLYFYWYRQILGQKVEFLVSFYNNEISEKSEIFDDQFSVERPDGSNFTLKIRSTKLEDSAMYFCASSHRLVANTGELFFGEGSRLTVL.

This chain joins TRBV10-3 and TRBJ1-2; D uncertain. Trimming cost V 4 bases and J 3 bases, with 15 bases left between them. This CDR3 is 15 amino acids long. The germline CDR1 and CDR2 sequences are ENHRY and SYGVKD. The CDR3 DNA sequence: TGTGCCATCAGTGCTACAAAGGGAGCGGACTATGGCTACACCTTC. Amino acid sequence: CAISATKGADYGYTF.

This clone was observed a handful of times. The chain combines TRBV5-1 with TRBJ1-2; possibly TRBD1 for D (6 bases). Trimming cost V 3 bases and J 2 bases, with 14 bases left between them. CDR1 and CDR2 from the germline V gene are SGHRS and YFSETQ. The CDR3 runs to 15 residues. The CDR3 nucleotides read TGCGCCAGCAGCTCTCACAAGACAGGCAACTATGGCTACACCTTC. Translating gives CASSSHKTGNYGYTF.

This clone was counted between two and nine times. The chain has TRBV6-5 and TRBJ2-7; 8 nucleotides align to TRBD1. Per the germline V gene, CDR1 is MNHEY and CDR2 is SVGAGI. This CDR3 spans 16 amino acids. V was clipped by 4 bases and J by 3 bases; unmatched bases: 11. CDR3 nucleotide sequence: TGTGCCAGCAGTTCTCCCCAGACAGGGGCTCACTACGAGCAGTACTTC. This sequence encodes CASSSPQTGAHYEQYF.

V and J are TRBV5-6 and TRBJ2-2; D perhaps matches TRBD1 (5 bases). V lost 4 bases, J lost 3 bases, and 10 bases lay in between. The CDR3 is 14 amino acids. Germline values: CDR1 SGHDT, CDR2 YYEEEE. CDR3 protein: CASSAVGDTGELFF. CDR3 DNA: TGTGCCAGCAGCGCCGTAGGGGACACCGGGGAGCTGTTTTTT.

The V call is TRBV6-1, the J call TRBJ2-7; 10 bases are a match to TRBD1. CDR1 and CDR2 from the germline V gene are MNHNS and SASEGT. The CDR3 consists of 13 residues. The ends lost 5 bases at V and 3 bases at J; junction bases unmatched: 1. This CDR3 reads CASSWDRGYEQYF. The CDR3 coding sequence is TGTGCCAGCAGTTGGGACAGGGGCTACGAGCAGTACTTC.

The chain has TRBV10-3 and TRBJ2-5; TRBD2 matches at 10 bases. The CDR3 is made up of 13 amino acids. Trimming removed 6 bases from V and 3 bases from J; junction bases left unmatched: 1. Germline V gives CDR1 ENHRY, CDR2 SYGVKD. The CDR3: CAISLAGEETQYF. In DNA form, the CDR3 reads TGTGCCATCAGCCTAGCGGGGGAAGAGACCCAGTACTTC.

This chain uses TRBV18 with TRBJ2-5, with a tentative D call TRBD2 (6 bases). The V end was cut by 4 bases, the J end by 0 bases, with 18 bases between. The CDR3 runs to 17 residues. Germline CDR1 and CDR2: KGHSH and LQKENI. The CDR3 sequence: CASSLLKSAGNQETQYF. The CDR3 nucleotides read TGTGCCAGCTCACTCCTCAAGTCGGCGGGGAACCAAGAGACCCAGTACTTC.